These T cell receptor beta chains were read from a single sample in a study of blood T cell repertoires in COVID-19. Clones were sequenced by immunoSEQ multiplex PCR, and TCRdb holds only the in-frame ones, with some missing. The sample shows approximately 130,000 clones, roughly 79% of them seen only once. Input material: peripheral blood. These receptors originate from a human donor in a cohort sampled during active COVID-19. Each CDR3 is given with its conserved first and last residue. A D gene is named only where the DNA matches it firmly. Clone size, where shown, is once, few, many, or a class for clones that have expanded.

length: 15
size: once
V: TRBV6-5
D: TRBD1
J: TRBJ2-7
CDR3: CASSRTGTGKYEQYF
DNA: TGTGCCAGCAGTAGAACCGGGACAGGGAAGTACGAGCAGTACTTC

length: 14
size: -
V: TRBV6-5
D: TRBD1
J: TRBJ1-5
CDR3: CASITGTGYQPQHF
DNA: TGTGCCAGCATTACCGGGACAGGGTATCAGCCCCAGCATTTT

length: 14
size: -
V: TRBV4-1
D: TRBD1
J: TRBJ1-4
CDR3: CASSQLQGVGKLFF
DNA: TGCGCCAGCAGCCAGTTACAGGGGGTGGGGAAACTGTTTTTT

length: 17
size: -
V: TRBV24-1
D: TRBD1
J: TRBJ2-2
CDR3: CATSDSPRTGWTGELFF
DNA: TGTGCCACCAGTGACTCCCCCCGGACAGGGTGGACCGGGGAGCTGTTTTTT

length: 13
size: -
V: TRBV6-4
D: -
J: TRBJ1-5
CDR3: CASSRESGQPQHF
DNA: TGTGCCAGCAGCAGGGAATCGGGTCAGCCCCAGCATTTT

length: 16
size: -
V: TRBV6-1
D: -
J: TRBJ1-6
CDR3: CASSEDARVRGSPLHF
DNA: TGTGCCAGCAGTGAAGATGCGAGGGTTCGCGGTTCACCCCTCCACTTT

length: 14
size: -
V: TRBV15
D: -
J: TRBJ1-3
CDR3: CATSRAGSGNTIYF
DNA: TGTGCCACCAGCAGAGCGGGGTCTGGAAACACCATATATTTT

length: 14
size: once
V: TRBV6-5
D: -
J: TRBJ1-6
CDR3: CASSSQALNSPLHF
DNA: TGTGCCAGCAGTTCCCAGGCGTTAAATTCACCCCTCCACTTT

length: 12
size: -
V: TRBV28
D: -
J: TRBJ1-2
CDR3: CASSSRGSGYTF
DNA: TGTGCCAGCAGTTCTCGGGGGTCTGGCTACACCTTC

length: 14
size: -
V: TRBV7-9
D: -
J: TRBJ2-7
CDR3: CASSLNTVAYEQYF
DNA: TGTGCCAGCAGCTTGAATACAGTAGCGTACGAGCAGTACTTC

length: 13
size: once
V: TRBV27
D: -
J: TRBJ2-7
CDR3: CASSLTTAYEQYF
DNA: TGTGCCAGCAGTTTAACGACAGCCTACGAGCAGTACTTC

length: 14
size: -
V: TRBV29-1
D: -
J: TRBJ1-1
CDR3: CSVVPGQTRNEAFF
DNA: TGCAGCGTTGTCCCGGGACAAACCAGGAATGAAGCTTTCTTT

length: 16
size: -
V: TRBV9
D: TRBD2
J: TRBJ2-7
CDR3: CASSVGAGASSYEQYF
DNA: TGTGCCAGCAGCGTAGGAGCGGGGGCTAGCTCCTACGAGCAGTACTTC

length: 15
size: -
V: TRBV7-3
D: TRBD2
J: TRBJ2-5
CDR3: CASSSLAGGAETQYF
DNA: TGTGCCAGCAGCTCGCTAGCGGGGGGTGCTGAGACCCAGTACTTC

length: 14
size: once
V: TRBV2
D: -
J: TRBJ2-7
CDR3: CASKPVTGSYEQYF
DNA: TGTGCCAGCAAACCGGTGACAGGATCTTACGAGCAGTACTTC

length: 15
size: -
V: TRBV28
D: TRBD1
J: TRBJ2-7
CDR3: CASSLSQGVRYEQYF
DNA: TGTGCCAGCAGTTTATCACAGGGGGTCCGATACGAGCAGTACTTC

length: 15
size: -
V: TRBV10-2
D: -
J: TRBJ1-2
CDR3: CASSHVRDSRYGYTF
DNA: TGCGCCAGCAGTCACGTCCGGGACTCCCGTTATGGCTACACCTTC

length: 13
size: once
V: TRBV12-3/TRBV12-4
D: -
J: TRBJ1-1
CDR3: CASSFPLQGRAFF
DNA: TGTGCCAGCAGTTTTCCATTACAGGGACGGGCTTTCTTT

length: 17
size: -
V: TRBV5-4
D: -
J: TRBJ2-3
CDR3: CASSLVDLGRREDTQYF
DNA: TGTGCCAGCAGCTTGGTGGATCTCGGCAGGCGAGAAGATACGCAGTATTTT

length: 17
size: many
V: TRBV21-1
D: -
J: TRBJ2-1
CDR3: CASSKVKRAYSYNEQFF
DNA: TGTGCCAGCAGCAAAGTAAAGCGGGCCTACTCCTACAATGAGCAGTTCTTC

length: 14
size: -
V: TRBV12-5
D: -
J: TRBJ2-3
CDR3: CASGLRLEGDTQYF
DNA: TGTGCTAGTGGTCTGCGACTAGAAGGAGATACGCAGTATTTT

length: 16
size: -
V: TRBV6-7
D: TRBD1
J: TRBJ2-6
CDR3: CASSSIGQVRANVLTF
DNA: TGTGCCAGCAGTTCAATCGGACAGGTACGGGCCAACGTCCTGACTTTC

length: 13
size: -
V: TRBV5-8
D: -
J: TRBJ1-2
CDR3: CASSRGSGYGYTF
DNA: TGTGCCAGCAGCCGTGGCAGCGGCTATGGCTACACCTTC

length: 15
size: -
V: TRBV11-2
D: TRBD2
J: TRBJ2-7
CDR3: CASSPSSGLIYEQYF
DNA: TGTGCCAGCAGCCCCTCTAGCGGATTGATCTACGAGCAGTACTTC

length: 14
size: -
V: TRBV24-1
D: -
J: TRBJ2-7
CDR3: CATSDPGQNDEQYF
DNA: TGTGCCACCAGTGACCCCGGACAGAACGACGAGCAGTACTTC

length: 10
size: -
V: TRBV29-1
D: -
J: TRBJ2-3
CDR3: CSVVGDTQYF
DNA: TGCAGCGTTGTCGGGGATACGCAGTATTTT

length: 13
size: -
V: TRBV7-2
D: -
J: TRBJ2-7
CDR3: CASSLVGTYEQYF
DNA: TGTGCCAGCAGCTTAGTGGGCACCTACGAGCAGTACTTC

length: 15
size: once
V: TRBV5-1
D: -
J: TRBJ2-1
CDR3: CASSLRGAGRNEQFF
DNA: TGCGCCAGCAGCTTGCGGGGGGCAGGCCGCAATGAGCAGTTCTTC

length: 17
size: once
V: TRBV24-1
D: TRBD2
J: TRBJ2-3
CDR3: CATSDSRLALSAGTQYF
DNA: TGTGCCACCAGTGATTCCCGACTAGCCCTATCGGCGGGTACGCAGTATTTT

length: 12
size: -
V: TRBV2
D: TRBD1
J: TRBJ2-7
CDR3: CASKLDRAEQYF
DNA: TGTGCCAGCAAACTGGACAGGGCCGAGCAGTACTTC

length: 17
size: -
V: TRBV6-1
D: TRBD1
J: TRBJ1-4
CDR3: CASSGLTGGATNEKLFF
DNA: TGTGCCAGCAGTGGGTTGACAGGGGGTGCAACTAATGAAAAACTGTTTTTT

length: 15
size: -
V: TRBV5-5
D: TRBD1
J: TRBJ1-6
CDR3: CASSLSGQGYSPLHF
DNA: TGTGCCAGCAGCTTGTCGGGACAGGGGTATTCACCCCTCCACTTT

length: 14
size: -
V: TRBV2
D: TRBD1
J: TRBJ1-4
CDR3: CASSAQASGGKLFF
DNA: TGTGCCAGCAGTGCACAGGCCTCAGGGGGAAAACTGTTTTTT

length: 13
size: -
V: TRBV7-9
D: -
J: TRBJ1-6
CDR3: CASRAGANSPLHF
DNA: TGTGCCAGCAGGGCAGGGGCTAATTCACCCCTCCACTTT